The present T cell receptor (beta chain) was sequenced within a study of vaccination and CD4 T cells after COVID-19. Across the whole study: The study enrolled six male and four female convalescents, two of whom were Hispanic. General study findings and limits: Vaccine-specific clones numbering 304 of 307 showed spike mono-reactivity in convalescent patients.

Cultured CD4+ T-cell DNA underwent Oncomine TCR Beta short-read sequencing. TCRdb re-derived calls from the PCR reads in MiXCR, one entry per CDR3 protein. The table records more than 9,500 distinct CDR3 sequences, 65% to 80% of them present only once. V was trimmed by 6 bases and J by 1 base, leaving 20 bases between them. The CDR3 has 17 amino acids. The germline V gene has CDR1 WNHNN and CDR2 SYGVQD (reference sequence). This clonotype was seen once. The antigen is unknown. The treatment denotes: approximately nine-day PBMC culture with coronavirus spike peptide pools or control peptides (ViraFEST assay). ViraFEST sequenced TCRs after peptide-pool expansion of antigen-specific T cells.

J is TRBJ2-3 and V is TRBV10-1; TRBD2 might be the D (6 bases). This clonotype originated in a human donor who had recovered from COVID-19. The sequencing input was CD4+ T cells from blood, cultured in vitro. The CDR3 region is CASSGVGSGGGTDTQYF. The CDR3 bases are TGCGCCAGCAGCGGAGTAGGGAGCGGAGGGGGCACAGATACGCAGTATTTT.